Listed here is a single T cell receptor (beta chain). The CDR3 extends over 16 amino acids. The V gene end was trimmed by 5 bases and the J gene end by 0 bases; junction bases not matched to a gene: 5. Germline assignment: CDR1 LNHDA and CDR2 SQIVND (reference sequence). Libraries were prepared by immunoSEQ multiplex PCR; TCRdb keeps only in-frame clonotypes and omits some of them. The data contain some 170,000 clones, roughly 79% of them singletons. This record comes from a study of blood T cell repertoires in COVID-19. The V call is TRBV19, the J call TRBJ2-1; 9 nucleotides line up with TRBD1. The sequence came from a woman in her 70s with acute or convalescent COVID-19. Sequencing was performed on peripheral blood. CDR3 sequence (DNA): TGTGCCAGTAGTGGTCAGACAGGGGGCTCCTACAATGAGCAGTTCTTC. Residues: CASSGQTGGSYNEQFF.